Listed below are T cell receptor beta chains from one sample, sequenced in a study of blood T cell repertoires in COVID-19. TCRdb keeps only in-frame clones here, not all; method: immunoSEQ multiplex PCR. The sample yields approximately 150,000 clones, 80% to 90% seen once. Input material: peripheral blood. The receptors here all came from a woman between 65 and 79 years old with acute or convalescent COVID-19. The CDR3 runs from the conserved cysteine through the conserved F or W. Fields, in order: J gene, clone size, V gene, D gene, CDR3 DNA, CDR3 protein. The D gene is left open where the match is weak. Clone size is stated in some rows and not others, as once, few, many or a class when expanded.

TRBJ1-5,.,TRBV6-2/TRBV6-3,TRBD1,TGTGCCAGCAGCAACTGGGGCGGGACAGCCAACAACCAGCCCCAGCATTTT,CASSNWGGTANNQPQHF
TRBJ2-3,.,TRBV9,TRBD1,TGTGCCAGCAGCCCCGGGCTGGGGACAGGGGGAGCAGATACGCAGTATTTT,CASSPGLGTGGADTQYF
TRBJ1-2,.,TRBV6-2/TRBV6-3,.,TGTGCCAGCAGTTACCTACAGAACTATGGCTACACCTTC,CASSYLQNYGYTF
TRBJ2-3,.,TRBV29-1,TRBD2,TGCAGCGTTGAAGACGGGACTATCAGCACAGATACGCAGTATTTT,CSVEDGTISTDTQYF
TRBJ2-2,.,TRBV9,.,TGTGCCAGCAGCGCCCTACAGGGTAGCACTGGGGAGCTGTTTTTT,CASSALQGSTGELFF
TRBJ2-5,once,TRBV5-4,TRBD1,TGTGCCAGCAGCCGAGGACAGGGGCAAGAGACCCAGTACTTC,CASSRGQGQETQYF
TRBJ1-2,.,TRBV6-5,.,TGTGCCAGCAGTTACGGCAGGGTTCATGGCTACACCTTC,CASSYGRVHGYTF
TRBJ1-5,.,TRBV12-5,.,TGTGCTAGTGGTTTGGGGGCTTCCGGGCCCCAGCATTTT,CASGLGASGPQHF
TRBJ2-3,.,TRBV5-5,.,TGTGCCAGCAGCTTGGGAATTTCTTTGAAGCATACGCAGTATTTT,CASSLGISLKHTQYF
TRBJ2-3,.,TRBV4-2,TRBD2,TGTGCCAGCAGCCAAGGGACTAGCGGGGGCGCTAGCACAGATACGCAGTATTTT,CASSQGTSGGASTDTQYF
TRBJ2-7,.,TRBV30,.,TGTGCCTGGAGTTTGAATAACTTGAACGAGCAGTACTTC,CAWSLNNLNEQYF
TRBJ1-2,once,TRBV10-3,TRBD1,TGTGCCATCAGTACTTCACAGGGGACTGGTAACTATGGCTACACCTTC,CAISTSQGTGNYGYTF
TRBJ1-5,.,TRBV12-3/TRBV12-4,.,TGTGCCAGCAGTCATCAGGGAAATCAGCCCCAGCATTTT,CASSHQGNQPQHF
TRBJ2-7,.,TRBV21-1,.,TGTGCCAGCAGCTCCCGGGACAGGGAGGCTGGCGAGCAGTACTTC,CASSSRDREAGEQYF